These 23 T cell receptor beta chains were all obtained from the same sample, sequenced in a study of blood T cell repertoires in COVID-19. The repertoire was sequenced with immunoSEQ multiplex PCR; TCRdb's copy has only in-frame clones and lacks some. The table includes fewer than 250,000 clones, around 90% detected once. The sample consisted of PBMCs or T cells enriched from blood (not recorded which). The receptors here all came from a man aged 25-45 years who had recovered from COVID-19.

V and J are TRBV18 and TRBJ1-1; D remains unclear. Trimming took off 3 bases at V and 4 bases at J, with 12 bases between the two ends. In germline, CDR1 is KGHSH, CDR2 LQKENI. This CDR3 region has 14 residues. This chain's CDR3 is CASSPLGSGTEAFF. CDR3 bases: TGTGCCAGCTCACCGCTCGGTAGTGGCACTGAAGCTTTCTTT.

The J gene is TRBJ2-7, the V gene TRBV11-2; maybe TRBD1 (5 bases). The germline V gene encodes CDR1 SGHAT and CDR2 FQNNGV. Trimming removed 3 bases from V and 3 bases from J, with 15 bases in between. The CDR3 contains 15 residues. This CDR3 is CASSLRQTPFYEQYF. DNA of the CDR3: TGTGCCAGCAGCTTGCGACAGACCCCTTTCTACGAGCAGTACTTC.

The V call is TRBV3-1 (or the pseudogene TRBV3-2), the J call TRBJ2-2; 10 nucleotides align to TRBD2. The V and J ends lost 8 bases and 6 bases, in that order; junction bases with no gene match: 3. CDR3 size: 13 residues. Germline V lookup: CDR1 LGHDT, CDR2 YNNKEL (reference sequence). CDR3 amino acids: CASGLAGAGELFF. As DNA, the CDR3 is TGTGCCAGCGGGCTAGCGGGAGCCGGGGAGCTGTTTTTT.

The rearrangement uses TRBV28 and TRBJ1-2; the match to TRBD1 covers 7 bases. The length of the CDR3 is 16 residues. Germline-derived CDR1 and CDR2 are MDHEN and SYDVKM. V dropped 6 bases and J dropped 4; count of bases not matched to a gene: 14. CDR3 region: CASRTTGQELIYGYTF. CDR3 nucleotide sequence: TGTGCCAGCAGGACAACCGGACAGGAATTGATCTATGGCTACACCTTC.

The CDR3 DNA is TGTGCCAGCACCCCACGGGGGGATACGCAGTATTTT. Residues: CASTPRGDTQYF. The chain uses TRBV5-8 and TRBJ2-3; a possible D gene is TRBD2 (6 bases). Germline V lookup: CDR1 SGHTS, CDR2 YDEGEE. The CDR3 is 12 amino acids. Trimming pared 6 bases from V and 6 bases from J, leaving 11 bases between.

Only a few counts were recorded for this clone. This chain uses TRBV19 with TRBJ1-5, with D possibly matching TRBD1 (6 bases). In germline, CDR1 is LNHDA, CDR2 SQIVND (reference sequence). The CDR3 has 14 residues. The V gene lost 6 bases and the J gene lost 2 bases, with 11 bases spanning the gap. The CDR3 DNA follows: TGTGCCAGTAGGCTCAGGGGAGGCAATCAGCCCCAGCATTTT. It translates to CASRLRGGNQPQHF.

This clone was counted once. The gene calls are TRBV7-3 and TRBJ2-1; 7 bases are a match to TRBD2. The CDR3 spans 15 residues. The germline gives CDR1 SGHTA, CDR2 FQGTGA. Unmatched junction bases numbered 4, after V lost 1 base and J lost 4 bases. This chain's CDR3 is CASSLSSGGYNEQFF. The DNA for the CDR3 is TGTGCCAGCAGCTTAAGTTCGGGGGGTTACAATGAGCAGTTCTTC. The full variable domain, with the rest looked up from reference TRBV7-3 and TRBJ2-1, is GAGVSQTPSNKVTEKGKYVELRCDPISGHTALYWYRQSLGQGPEFLIYFQGTGAADDSGLPNDRFFAVRPEGSVSTLKIQRTERGDSAVYLCASSLSSGGYNEQFFGPGTRLTVL.

The V and J genes are TRBV7-8 and TRBJ2-3, with TRBD2 matching over 9 bases. Germline V lookup: CDR1 SGHVS, CDR2 FQNEAQ. The trim removed 5 bases at V and 2 bases at J, leaving 23 bases unmatched. The CDR3 covers 21 residues. This CDR3 reads CASSISGVRRGGLRYTDTQYF. In DNA, the CDR3 is TGTGCCAGCAGCATTAGCGGGGTCAGGCGGGGGGGCCTGAGGTACACAGATACGCAGTATTTT. The full variable domain, with the rest looked up from reference TRBV7-8 and TRBJ2-3, is GAGVSQSPRYKVAKRGQDVALRCDPISGHVSLFWYQQALGQGPEFLTYFQNEAQLDKSGLPSDRFFAERPEGSVSTLKIQRTQQEDSAVYLCASSISGVRRGGLRYTDTQYFGPGTRLTVL.

This rearrangement joins TRBV12-3 or TRBV12-4 to TRBJ2-7; a weak D match, TRBD1 (6 bases). The CDR3 totals 12 residues. Trimming took off 6 bases at V and 3 bases at J, with 9 bases between the two ends. The CDR3 DNA reads TGTGCCAGCAGCCGGGACAACTACGAGCAGTACTTC. Translation gives CASSRDNYEQYF.

Concerning this clone itself: Other nucleotide sequences from this sample produce the same CDR3. The chain has TRBV6-5 and TRBJ1-6; D perhaps matches TRBD1 (6 bases). Trimming pared 2 bases from V and 4 bases from J, leaving 6 bases between. The germline V gene encodes CDR1 MNHEY and CDR2 SVGAGI. This CDR3 has 14 amino acids. The CDR3 here is CASSYRGYNSPLHF. CDR3 DNA sequence: TGTGCCAGCAGTTACAGGGGGTATAATTCACCCCTCCACTTT.

The J gene is TRBJ2-3, the V gene TRBV5-4, with 7 bases aligning to TRBD1. The length of the CDR3 is 15 residues. From germline, CDR1 is SGHNT and CDR2 YYREEE (reference sequence). With V trimmed by 4 bases and J by 4 bases, 9 bases remained unmatched. CDR3 loop: CASSPDRDVPDTQYF. CDR3 coding DNA: TGTGCCAGCAGCCCTGACAGGGATGTCCCAGATACGCAGTATTTT. The full variable domain, in which reference TRBV5-4 and TRBJ2-3 provide the parts outside the CDR3, is ETGVTQSPTHLIKTRGQQVTLRCSSQSGHNTVSWYQQALGQGPQFIFQYYREEENGRGNFPPRFSGLQFPNYSSELNVNALELDDSALYLCASSPDRDVPDTQYFGPGTRLTVL.

The chain links TRBV12-5 to TRBJ2-3; D gene uncertain. The ends were cut back, 1 base at V and 0 bases at J, with 14 bases in the middle. This CDR3 is 17 amino acids long. Germline V gives CDR1 LGHNT, CDR2 FRNRAP. CDR3 coding DNA: TGTGCTAGTGGTTTGGACACATTGGAGTCTAGCACAGATACGCAGTATTTT. Amino acids: CASGLDTLESSTDTQYF.

This clone was counted once. The V gene is TRBV7-9, the J gene TRBJ2-6; a weak D match, TRBD1 (6 bases). Germline-derived CDR1 and CDR2 are SEHNR and FQNEAQ (reference sequence). V lost 5 bases and J 0 bases, leaving 8 bases between the germline ends. CDR3 size: 15 residues. The CDR3 DNA reads as TGTGCCAGCAGCACGGACAGCTCTGGGGCCAACGTCCTGACTTTC. Its protein is CASSTDSSGANVLTF.

This clone was seen a single time. V gene TRBV20-1 combines with J gene TRBJ1-1; D is ambiguous. Germline CDR1 and CDR2: DFQATT and SNEGSKA (reference sequence). The V gene lost 3 bases and the J gene lost 7 bases, with 9 bases spanning the gap. CDR3 length: 11 amino acids. The CDR3, as DNA: TGCAGTGCTAGTCGTACACATGAAGCTTTCTTT. As protein: CSASRTHEAFF.

The CDR3 DNA reads TGTGCCAGCAGCCCCGGGATCTACAATGAGCAGTTCTTC. It translates to CASSPGIYNEQFF. V is TRBV7-3 and J is TRBJ2-1; D possibly corresponds to TRBD2 (5 bases). V dropped 5 bases and J dropped 3 bases, with 8 bases sitting between them. The germline CDR1 and CDR2 sequences are SGHTA and FQGTGA. CDR3 length: 13 residues.

The chain uses TRBV5-1 and TRBJ2-2; D is possibly TRBD1 (6 bases). Trimming pared 8 bases from V and 0 bases from J, leaving 14 bases between. The CDR3 totals 15 residues. Germline assignment: CDR1 SGHRS and CDR2 YFSETQ. The CDR3 bases are TGCGCCAGTGGCCGGGACATCGCGAACACCGGGGAGCTGTTTTTT. Translated: CASGRDIANTGELFF. The full variable domain, in which reference TRBV5-1 and TRBJ2-2 provide the parts outside the CDR3, is KAGVTQTPRYLIKTRGQQVTLSCSPISGHRSVSWYQQTPGQGLQFLFEYFSETQRNKGNFPGRFSGRQFSNSRSEMNVSTLELGDSALYLCASGRDIANTGELFFGEGSRLTVL.

The rearrangement uses TRBV7-9 and TRBJ1-1; perhaps TRBD1 as D (5 bases). The CDR3 has 14 amino acids. CDR1 is SEHNR and CDR2 is FQNEAQ in the germline V gene (reference sequence). Trimming took 2 bases from V and 4 from J, leaving 11 bases between them. The CDR3 DNA sequence: TGTGCCAGCAGCTTACAAAGGGGAAGCACTGAAGCTTTCTTT. It translates to CASSLQRGSTEAFF.

The chain joins TRBV28 to TRBJ1-2; 7 nucleotides line up with TRBD1. CDR3 length: 14 residues. Germline CDR1 MDHEN, CDR2 SYDVKM. The J segment lost 4 bases and the V segment lost 4 bases, leaving 6 bases of the junction unmatched. CDR3 loop: CASSWAGGVYGYTF. For the CDR3, the DNA is TGTGCCAGCAGTTGGGCAGGGGGTGTCTATGGCTACACCTTC.

This chain uses TRBV11-2 with TRBJ1-2; unclear D gene. Trimming took off 6 bases at V and 4 bases at J, with 12 bases between the two ends. Germline-derived CDR1 and CDR2 are SGHAT and FQNNGV. The CDR3 consists of 13 residues. The CDR3 loop reads CASRAGLFYGYTF. CDR3 nucleotide sequence: TGTGCCAGCAGGGCCGGACTGTTCTATGGCTACACCTTC.

The chain recombines TRBV4-3 with TRBJ1-6, with a weak D call TRBD1 (6 bases). Trimming removed 0 bases at V and 0 bases at J, with 15 bases between. CDR3 size: 19 residues. From germline, CDR1 is LGHNA and CDR2 YSLEER. CDR3 DNA sequence: TGCGCCAGCAGCCAAGATCCCACAGGGCGCAACTCCTATAATTCACCCCTCCACTTT. Protein product: CASSQDPTGRNSYNSPLHF.

This rearrangement joins TRBV5-1 to TRBJ1-4, with D tentatively TRBD1 (5 bases). Germline lookup yields CDR1 SGHRS and CDR2 YFSETQ. Deletions cut 4 bases from V and 2 bases from J, with 9 bases between. The CDR3 sequence is 14 residues long. The CDR3 loop is CASSTGRTNEKLFF. The CDR3 nucleotides are TGCGCCAGCAGCACAGGACGGACTAATGAAAAACTGTTTTTT.

This chain connects TRBV6-5 to TRBJ1-4, with 7 positions matching TRBD1. Germline V gene lookup returns CDR1 MNHEY and CDR2 SVGAGI. CDR3 length: 14 residues. The V and J ends lost 4 bases and 7 bases, in that order; junction bases with no gene match: 6. CDR3 nucleotides: TGTGCCAGCAGTTCGACAGGGCTAGGTGAAAAACTGTTTTTT. Its protein is CASSSTGLGEKLFF.

The rearrangement joins TRBV2 to TRBJ1-5, with D possibly TRBD1 on 5 matching bases. The CDR3 has 15 amino acids. Trimming took 7 bases from V and 2 from J, leaving 15 bases between them. CDR1 is SNHLY and CDR2 is FYNNEI in the germline V gene. This chain's CDR3 is CASNTQGIGNQPQHF. CDR3 in DNA: TGTGCCAGCAACACCCAGGGTATTGGCAATCAGCCCCAGCATTTT.